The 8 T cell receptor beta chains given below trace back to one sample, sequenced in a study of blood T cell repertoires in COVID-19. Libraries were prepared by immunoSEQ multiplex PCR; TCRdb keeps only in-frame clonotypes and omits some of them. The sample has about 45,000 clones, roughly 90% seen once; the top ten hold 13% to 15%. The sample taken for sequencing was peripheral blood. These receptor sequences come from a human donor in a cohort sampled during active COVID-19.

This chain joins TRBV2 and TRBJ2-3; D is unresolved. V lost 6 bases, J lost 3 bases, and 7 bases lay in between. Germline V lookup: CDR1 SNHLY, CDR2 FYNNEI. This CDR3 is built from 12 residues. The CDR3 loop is CASSPGTDTQYF. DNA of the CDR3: TGTGCCAGCAGCCCCGGGACAGATACGCAGTATTTT. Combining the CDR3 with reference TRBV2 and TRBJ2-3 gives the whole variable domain EPEVTQTPSHQVTQMGQEVILRCVPISNHLYFYWYRQILGQKVEFLVSFYNNEISEKSEIFDDQFSVERPDGSNFTLKIRSTKLEDSAMYFCASSPGTDTQYFGPGTRLTVL.

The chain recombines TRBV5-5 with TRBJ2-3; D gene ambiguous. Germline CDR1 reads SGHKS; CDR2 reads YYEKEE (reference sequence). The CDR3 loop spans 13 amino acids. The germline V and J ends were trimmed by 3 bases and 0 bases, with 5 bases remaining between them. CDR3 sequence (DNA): TGTGCCAGCAGCTCCCCTAGCACAGATACGCAGTATTTT. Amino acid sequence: CASSSPSTDTQYF.

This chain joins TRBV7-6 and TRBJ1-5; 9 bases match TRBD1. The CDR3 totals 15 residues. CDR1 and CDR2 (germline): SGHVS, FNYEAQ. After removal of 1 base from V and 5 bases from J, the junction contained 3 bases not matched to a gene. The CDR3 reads CASSLGQGGDQPQHF. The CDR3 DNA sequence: TGTGCCAGCAGCTTAGGACAGGGGGGGGATCAGCCCCAGCATTTT.

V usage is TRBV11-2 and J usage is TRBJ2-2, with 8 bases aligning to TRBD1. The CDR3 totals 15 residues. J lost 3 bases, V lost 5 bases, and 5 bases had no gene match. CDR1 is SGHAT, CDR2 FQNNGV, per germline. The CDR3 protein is CASSPQGADTGELFF. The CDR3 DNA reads TGTGCCAGCAGCCCCCAGGGGGCTGACACCGGGGAGCTGTTTTTT.

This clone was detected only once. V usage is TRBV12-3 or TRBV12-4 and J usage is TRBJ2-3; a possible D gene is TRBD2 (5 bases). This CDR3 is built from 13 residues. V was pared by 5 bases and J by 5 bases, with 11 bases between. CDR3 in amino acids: CASSGGILDTQYF. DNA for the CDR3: TGTGCCAGCAGTGGAGGAATCTTAGATACGCAGTATTTT.

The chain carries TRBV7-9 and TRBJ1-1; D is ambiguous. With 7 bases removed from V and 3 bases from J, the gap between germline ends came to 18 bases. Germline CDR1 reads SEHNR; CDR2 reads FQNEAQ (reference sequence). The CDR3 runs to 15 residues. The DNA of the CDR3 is TGTGCCAGCACAGTAGAGTCCGGTAGTCACACTGAAGCTTTCTTT. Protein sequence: CASTVESGSHTEAFF.

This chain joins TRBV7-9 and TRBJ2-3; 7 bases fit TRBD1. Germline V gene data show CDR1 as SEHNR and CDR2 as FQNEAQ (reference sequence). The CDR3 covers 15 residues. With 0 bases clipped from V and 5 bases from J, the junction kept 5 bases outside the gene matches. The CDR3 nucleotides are TGTGCCAGCAGCTTAGCCCCCCAGGGGGTAGATACGCAGTATTTT. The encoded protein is CASSLAPQGVDTQYF.

This CDR3 is CASSLEGTNTEAFF. CDR3 sequence (DNA): TGTGCCAGCAGCTTAGAAGGGACAAACACTGAAGCTTTCTTT. This chain uses TRBV11-2 with TRBJ1-1; tentatively, D is TRBD1 (6 bases). Germline V gene sequence: CDR1 SGHAT, CDR2 FQNNGV. The CDR3 runs 14 residues. V lost 0 bases and J 2 bases, leaving 7 bases between the germline ends.